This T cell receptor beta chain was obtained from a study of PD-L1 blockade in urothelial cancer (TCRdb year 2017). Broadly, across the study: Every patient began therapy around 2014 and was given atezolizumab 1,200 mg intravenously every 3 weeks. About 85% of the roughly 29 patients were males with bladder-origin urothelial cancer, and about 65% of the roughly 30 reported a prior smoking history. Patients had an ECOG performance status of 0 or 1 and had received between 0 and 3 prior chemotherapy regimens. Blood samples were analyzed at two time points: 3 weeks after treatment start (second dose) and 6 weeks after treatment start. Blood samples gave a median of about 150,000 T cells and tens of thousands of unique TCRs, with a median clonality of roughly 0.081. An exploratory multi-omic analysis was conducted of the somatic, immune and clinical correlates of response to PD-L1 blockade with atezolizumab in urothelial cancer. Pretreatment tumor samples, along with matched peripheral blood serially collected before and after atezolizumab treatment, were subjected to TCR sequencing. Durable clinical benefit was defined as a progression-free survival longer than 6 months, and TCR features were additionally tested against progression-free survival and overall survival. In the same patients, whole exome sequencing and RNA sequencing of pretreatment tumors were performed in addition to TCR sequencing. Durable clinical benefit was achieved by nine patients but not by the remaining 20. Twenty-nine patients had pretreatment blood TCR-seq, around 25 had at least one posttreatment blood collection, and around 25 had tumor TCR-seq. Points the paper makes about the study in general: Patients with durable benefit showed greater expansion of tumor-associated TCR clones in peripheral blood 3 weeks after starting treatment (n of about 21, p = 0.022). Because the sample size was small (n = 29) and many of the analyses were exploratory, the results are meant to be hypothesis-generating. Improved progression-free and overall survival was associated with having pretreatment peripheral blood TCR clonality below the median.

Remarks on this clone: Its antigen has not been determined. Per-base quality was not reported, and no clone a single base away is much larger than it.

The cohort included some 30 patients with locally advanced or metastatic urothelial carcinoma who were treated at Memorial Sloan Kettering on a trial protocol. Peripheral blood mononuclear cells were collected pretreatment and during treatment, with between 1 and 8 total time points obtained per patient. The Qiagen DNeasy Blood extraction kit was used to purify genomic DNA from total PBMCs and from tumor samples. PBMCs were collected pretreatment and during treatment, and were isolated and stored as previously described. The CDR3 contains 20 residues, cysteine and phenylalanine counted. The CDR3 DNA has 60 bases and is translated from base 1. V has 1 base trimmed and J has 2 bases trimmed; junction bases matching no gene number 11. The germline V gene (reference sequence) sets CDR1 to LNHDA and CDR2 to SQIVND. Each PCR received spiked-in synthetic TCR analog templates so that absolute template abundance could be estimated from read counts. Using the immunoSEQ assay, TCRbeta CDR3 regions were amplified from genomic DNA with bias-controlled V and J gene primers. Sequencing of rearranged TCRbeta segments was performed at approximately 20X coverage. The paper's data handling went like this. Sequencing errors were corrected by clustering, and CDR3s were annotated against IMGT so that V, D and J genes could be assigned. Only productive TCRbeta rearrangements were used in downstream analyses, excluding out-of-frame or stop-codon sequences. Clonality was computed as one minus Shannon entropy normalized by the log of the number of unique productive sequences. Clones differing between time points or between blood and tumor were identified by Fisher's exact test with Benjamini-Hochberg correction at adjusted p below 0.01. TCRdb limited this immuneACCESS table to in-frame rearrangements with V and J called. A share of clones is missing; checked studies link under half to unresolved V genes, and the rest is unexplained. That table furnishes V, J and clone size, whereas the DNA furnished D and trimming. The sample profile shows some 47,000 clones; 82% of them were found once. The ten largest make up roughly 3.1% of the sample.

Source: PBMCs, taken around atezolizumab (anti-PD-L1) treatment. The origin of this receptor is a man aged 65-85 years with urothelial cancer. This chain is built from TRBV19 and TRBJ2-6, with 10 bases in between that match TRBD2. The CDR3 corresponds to CASSIGLAGAVTTGANVLTF. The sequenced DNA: TGTGCCAGTAGTATAGGGCTAGCGGGGGCGGTAACTACTGGGGCCAACGTCCTGACTTTC.